The 18 T cell receptor beta chains below were found in one sample sequenced in a study of T cell clonality in common variable immunodeficiency. TCRdb's copy holds only in-frame clones and misses some; the assay was immunoSEQ multiplex PCR. This sample carries around 45,000 clones, none of them present only once. Material for sequencing was peripheral blood mononuclear cells. Every receptor here comes from a person aged 18 to 75 in good health.

This clone has ten or more counts. The sequenced fragment ends 3 residues before the CDR3 boundary, so the rest is inferred from the germline J gene. The chain has TRBV20-1 and TRBJ2-3, with 12 bases that match TRBD2. Germline trimming cut 3 bases from V and 2 bases from J; bases unmatched to any gene: 3. This CDR3 has 15 residues. Germline V gives CDR1 DFQATT, CDR2 SNEGSKA (reference sequence). CDR3 sequence reads: CSASASGGVTDTQYF. The covered CDR3 bases are TGCAGTGCTAGCGCTAGCGGGGGGGTCACAGATACG.

This clone occurred many times. The read ends 3 residues before the CDR3 terminus; that terminus is restored from the germline J gene. This chain connects TRBV7-2 to TRBJ1-2; 7 bases map to TRBD1. V was pared by 3 bases and J by 0 bases, with 4 bases of the junction left unmatched. The CDR3 length is 15 residues. Germline V gives CDR1 SGHTA, CDR2 FQGNSA. The sequenced CDR3 bases are TGTGCCAGCAGCTTTACGACAGGGACTAACTATGGC. Protein: CASSFTTGTNYG. The entire CDR3 reads CASSFTTGTNYGYTF.

In regard to this clone: The CDR3 goes on 3 residues after the read ends, and that part is filled in from the germline J gene. This chain connects TRBV6-4 to TRBJ2-5, with D maybe TRBD2 (5 bases). Trimming pared 8 bases from V and 4 bases from J, leaving 23 bases between. There are 16 residues in the CDR3. Germline lookup yields CDR1 MRHNA and CDR2 SNTAGT. The CDR3 loop reads CASSPRGGLGGETQYF. The CDR3 bases that were read are TGTGCCAGCTCGCCTAGAGGCGGGTTAGGAGGAGAGACC.

This clone has more than one count but fewer than ten. The read ends 3 residues shy of where the CDR3 ends; the end is completed using the germline J gene. The rearrangement links TRBV7-6 to TRBJ1-5, with 7 bases that match TRBD1. V lost 5 bases to trimming and J lost 4 bases; unmatched junction nucleotides: 5. Germline V CDR1 and CDR2: SGHVS, FNYEAQ. The CDR3 has 14 amino acids. The CDR3 loop reads CASSPRDSNQPQHF. The DNA read from the CDR3 is TGTGCCAGCAGCCCCCGGGACAGTAATCAGCCC.

This clone was observed at least ten times. The read terminates 3 residues ahead of where the CDR3 ends, so the germline J gene completes it. The chain carries TRBV30 and TRBJ2-7; 7 bases line up with TRBD1. In germline, CDR1 is GTSNPN, CDR2 SVGIG (reference sequence). The CDR3 totals 12 residues. Partial CDR3 DNA: TGTGCACACACAGGGGACTCCTACGAG. Encoded protein: CAHTGDSYE. The whole CDR3 reads CAHTGDSYEQYF.

At least ten counts were recorded for this clone. The CDR3 goes on 3 residues after the read ends, and that part is filled in from the germline J gene. V gene TRBV19 combines with J gene TRBJ2-7; 9 nucleotides align to TRBD2. This CDR3 region has 15 residues. V shed 5 bases, J shed 1 base, and the junction held 6 bases outside the gene matches. Germline assignment: CDR1 LNHDA and CDR2 SQIVND (reference sequence). The covered CDR3 bases are TGTGCCAGTAGTGCTAGCGGGACCCTATCCTACGAG. Translated, it gives CASSASGTLSYE. The CDR3 in full is CASSASGTLSYEQYF.

This clone has ten or more counts. The read comes to an end 3 residues before the CDR3 does, leaving the germline J gene to fill in the end. This sequence joins TRBV6-1 and TRBJ2-2; TRBD2 aligns across 9 bases. V shed 1 base and J 4 bases; nucleotides not matched to a gene: 10. The CDR3 extends over 18 amino acids. Per the germline V gene, CDR1 is MNHNS and CDR2 is SASEGT. CDR3: CASSEDLAGSGGTGELFF. CDR3 DNA, as far as it was read: TGTGCCAGCAGTGAAGATCTAGCGGGGAGCGGGGGCACCGGGGAG.

Comment on this clone: From the germline J gene comes the end of the CDR3, since the read stops 3 residues before it. V and J are TRBV19 and TRBJ1-2, with a weak D call TRBD1 (5 bases). Germline lookup yields CDR1 LNHDA and CDR2 SQIVND (reference sequence). This CDR3 spans 17 amino acids. The DNA read from the CDR3 is TGTGCCAGTAGTACCGGGGCTAGCGGGGGTCGCACAGATACC. Protein sequence: CASSTGASGGRTDT. The whole CDR3 region reads CASSTGASGGRTDTYTF.

This clone has a count of ten or more. The read falls 3 residues short of the CDR3 end, and the missing part is taken from the germline J gene. This sample also contains other DNA sequences that code for the same CDR3. The chain is built from TRBV20-1 and TRBJ1-4; TRBD1 agrees at 8 bases. The germline CDR1 and CDR2 sequences are DFQATT and SNEGSKA (reference sequence). V shed 1 base and J 8 bases; nucleotides not matched to a gene: 9. This CDR3 spans 15 amino acids. The CDR3 spells CSARARDRGYEKLFF. The sequenced part of the CDR3 DNA is TGCAGTGCTAGAGCGCGAGACAGGGGATACGAAAAA.

This clone was counted many times. The read terminates 3 residues before the CDR3 end, so the remaining end is supplied by the germline J gene. This chain joins TRBV5-4 and TRBJ1-2; TRBD1 matches 8 bases. Germline CDR1 reads SGHNT; CDR2 reads YYREEE (reference sequence). The CDR3 has 14 amino acids. V was clipped by 3 bases and J by 5 bases; unmatched bases: 6. CDR3 in amino acids: CASSWGQELYGYTF. Partial CDR3 DNA: TGTGCCAGCAGCTGGGGACAGGAATTATATGGC.

This clone was counted at least ten times. The read terminates 3 residues ahead of where the CDR3 ends, so the germline J gene completes it. The chain employs TRBV4-2 and TRBJ2-3; D might be TRBD2 (5 bases). CDR3 length: 14 amino acids. Germline-derived CDR1 and CDR2 are LGHNA and YNFKEQ. V lost 1 base, J lost 4 bases, and 9 bases lay in between. CDR3: CASSQGRGSDTQYF. The CDR3 DNA, read in part, is TGTGCCAGCAGCCAAGGCAGAGGGTCAGATACG.

This clone was counted ten times or more. The sequence runs out 3 residues before the end of the CDR3; the remainder is reconstructed from the germline J gene. The chain has TRBV14 and TRBJ1-2; the match to TRBD1 covers 7 bases. V gave up 3 bases and J gave up 6 bases; unmatched junction bases: 13. The CDR3 spans 16 residues. Germline V gene sequence: CDR1 SGHDN, CDR2 FVKESK. The sequenced CDR3 bases are TGTGCCAGCAGCCACACGACGGGGACAGCTTTAAATGGC. Its protein product is CASSHTTGTALNG. The whole CDR3 sequence is CASSHTTGTALNGYTF.

This clone has at least ten counts. The CDR3 goes on 3 residues after the read ends, and that part is filled in from the germline J gene. J is TRBJ1-5 and V is TRBV19; 8 positions agree with TRBD1. This CDR3 region has 17 residues. The V segment lost 5 bases and the J segment 5 bases; nucleotides outside the gene matches: 14. Germline V gene sequence: CDR1 LNHDA, CDR2 SQIVND (reference sequence). The sequenced CDR3 bases are TGTGCCAGTAGTCTCAGACTCGACAGGGGCCTCCATCAGCCC. Protein sequence: CASSLRLDRGLHQP. The entire CDR3 is CASSLRLDRGLHQPQHF.

In its sample, this clone was seen many times. The DNA ends 3 residues before the CDR3 does, and the rest of the CDR3 is filled in from the germline J gene. The chain combines TRBV5-6 with TRBJ1-2; 7 nucleotides agree with TRBD1. Germline V gene lookup returns CDR1 SGHDT and CDR2 YYEEEE. V lost 6 bases, J lost 7 bases, and 6 bases stayed unmatched. This CDR3 contains 12 residues. CDR3 bases read: TGTGCCAGCATCCGACAGGGAGGTGGC. Translation: CASIRQGGG. The CDR3 as a whole reads CASIRQGGGYTF.

This clone was counted a few times. At one end, the junction sequence differs from germline, possibly due to a read error. The CDR3 extends 3 residues past the end of the read, so its final part is completed from the germline J gene. The rearrangement links TRBV5-1 to TRBJ1-3, with D unclear. The CDR3 is made up of 16 amino acids. CDR1 SGHRS and CDR2 YFSETQ come from the germline V gene. The sequenced part of the CDR3 DNA is TGCTCCAGCAGCTCGGACTTACTAGCCTCTGGAAACACC. It specifies CSSSSDLLASGNT. The CDR3, in full, reads CSSSSDLLASGNTIYF.

In this sample, this clone turned up a few times. A read error may explain this, as a much larger clone is one base away. The read halts 3 residues ahead of the CDR3 end, with the missing end drawn from the germline J gene. Other DNA sequences of this sample code for an identical CDR3. The chain has TRBV19 and TRBJ2-2, with 10 bases lining up with TRBD1. The CDR3 runs to 16 residues. Germline CDR1 LNHDA, CDR2 SQIVND (reference sequence). The DNA read from the CDR3 is TGTGCTAGTAGTACTTGGACAGGGGGTGGCACCGGGGAG. This gives the protein CASSTWTGGGTGE. The CDR3, in full, reads CASSTWTGGGTGELFF.

In its sample, this clone was seen many times. From the germline J gene comes the end of the CDR3, since the read stops 3 residues before it. The chain links TRBV11-2 to TRBJ1-2; 8 bases match TRBD1. The CDR3 totals 15 residues. Germline loops: CDR1 SGHAT, CDR2 FQNNGV. V lost 1 base, J lost 6 bases, and 7 bases stayed unmatched. CDR3 loop: CASSLVRGQGNGYTF. Partial CDR3 DNA: TGTGCCAGCAGCTTAGTTCGAGGACAGGGAAATGGC.

This clone showed up many times. The read falls 3 residues short of the CDR3 end, and the missing part is taken from the germline J gene. This rearrangement joins TRBV7-9 to TRBJ2-7, with 10 positions matching TRBD2. Trimming took 7 bases from V and 5 from J; bases not matched to a gene: 11. The CDR3 has 15 residues. CDR1 and CDR2 from the germline V gene are SEHNR and FQNEAQ (reference sequence). The DNA read from the CDR3 is TGTGCCAGCACTCAGCCCAGCGGGAGGGTCAACGAG. Translation gives CASTQPSGRVNE. In full, the CDR3 reads CASTQPSGRVNEQYF.